The clone carrying this T cell receptor (beta chain) was recorded at least ten times. Its antigen is not identified. This specimen belongs to a study of T cell repertoires in cytomegalovirus infection. At the level of the study: It can be stated that public TCR beta signatures indicated CMV infection as well as a matching HLA type. Study outcomes and limitations: The response measured ex vivo was dominated by TCR beta clonotypes (HLA-C-restricted and CMV-specific). There were carriers of CMV plus the relevant HLA, and cumulative public TCR beta family frequency identified them.

In TCRdb, the reads were re-called with MiXCR into one record per CDR3 protein. The sample lists more than 650,000 distinct CDR3 sequences, less than 40% occurring once. The CDR3 totals 13 residues. The ends lost 8 bases at V and 7 bases at J; junction bases unmatched: 7. From germline, CDR1 is SEHNR and CDR2 FQNEAQ (reference sequence). The chain uses TRBV7-9 and TRBJ2-1; TRBD2 aligns across 8 bases. The sequenced material came from PBMCs. The receptor was derived from a human donor in good health (CMV status not recorded). Some clones in this sample may be carry-over from other donors' samples. The CDR3 DNA is TGTGCCAGCGGAGCGGGAGTGGGGAATGAGCAGTTCTTC. This sequence encodes CASGAGVGNEQFF.